The 18 T cell receptor beta chains in this list originate from one sample, sequenced in a study of shared clonotypes between healthy human individuals. Here immunoSEQ multiplex PCR was the method, and the copy in TCRdb shows in-frame clones only, minus some. The sample lists approximately 2.5 million clones, over 85% seen once, with about 0.34% in the top ten. The sample comprised naive CD4+ T cells from PBMCs. Subset given: CD45RA+ positively selected. Receptors were obtained from a man between 18 and 29 years old in good health. Some clones in this sample may be carry-over from other donors' samples.

The V gene is TRBV10-3, the J gene TRBJ2-1, with 8 bases identical to TRBD2. V lost 0 bases and J lost 4; bases outside the gene matches: 5. This CDR3 region has 16 residues. Germline-derived CDR1 and CDR2 are ENHRY and SYGVKD. CDR3 sequence: CAISESSGIGYNEQFF. The CDR3 bases are TGTGCCATCAGTGAGTCTAGCGGGATCGGGTACAATGAGCAGTTCTTC.

The chain has TRBV7-3 and TRBJ2-2, with 9 positions matching TRBD1. Per the germline V gene, CDR1 is SGHTA and CDR2 is FQGTGA. Losses at the gene ends were 5 bases for V and 9 bases for J; bases not matched to a gene: 10. This CDR3 contains 15 residues. The chain's CDR3 is CASSPGTGPRRELFF. CDR3 nucleotides: TGTGCCAGCAGCCCCGGGACAGGGCCAAGAAGGGAGCTGTTTTTT.

The chain has TRBV5-3 and TRBJ2-3; D gene uncertain. TRBV5-3 is assigned to the ORF class and has an uncertain function. The CDR3 spans 16 residues. Trimming took 2 bases from V and 0 from J, leaving 13 bases between them. The CDR3 loop is CARSFRVRSSTDTQYF. In nucleotides, the CDR3 is TGTGCCAGAAGCTTTCGTGTACGATCTAGCACAGATACGCAGTATTTT.

The chain couples TRBV12-2 to TRBJ1-4. TRBV12-2 is tagged as a pseudogene. This CDR3 contains 16 residues. In nucleotides, the CDR3 is TGTGCAAGTCGCTTAGCAACAGGGAGGGAGGATGAAAAACTGTTTTTT. This sequence encodes CASRLATGREDEKLFF.

With respect to this clone: The sample holds other DNA sequences that translate to the same CDR3. The rearrangement uses TRBV5-1 and TRBJ2-5, with D possibly TRBD2 on 6 matching bases. CDR3 length: 16 residues. The germline V gene has CDR1 SGHRS and CDR2 YFSETQ. The ends were cut back, 0 bases at V and 3 bases at J, with 15 bases in the middle. CDR3 DNA: TGCGCCAGCAGCTTGGCCGGATTAGCGGCCAAAGAGACCCAGTACTTC. This encodes CASSLAGLAAKETQYF.

The V and J genes are TRBV5-4 and TRBJ2-7; 11 nucleotides line up with TRBD2. The CDR3 length is 17 residues. In germline, CDR1 is SGHNT, CDR2 YYREEE (reference sequence). V was clipped by 2 bases and J by 1 base; unmatched bases: 8. The CDR3 sequence: CASSFSGRANRSYEQYF. CDR3 in DNA: TGTGCCAGCAGCTTTAGCGGGAGGGCCAATAGATCCTACGAGCAGTACTTC.

The J gene is TRBJ2-7, the V gene TRBV25-1, with 7 bases that match TRBD2. The CDR3 runs 17 residues. Germline V gene sequence: CDR1 MGHDK, CDR2 SYGVNS. The J segment lost 0 bases and the V segment lost 6 bases, leaving 14 bases of the junction unmatched. CDR3 bases: TGTGCCAGCAGCGGACACCCCGGGGCTAGCGGCTCCTACGAGCAGTACTTC. This gives the protein CASSGHPGASGSYEQYF.

This chain joins TRBV4-3 and TRBJ1-4; 9 nucleotides align to TRBD1. V was pared by 5 bases and J by 7 bases, with 11 bases of the junction left unmatched. The CDR3 loop spans 16 amino acids. Per the germline V gene, CDR1 is LGHNA and CDR2 is YSLEER. This CDR3 reads CASSKARGQGSEKLFF. The CDR3 region has the DNA TGCGCCAGCAGCAAAGCCCGCGGACAGGGGAGTGAAAAACTGTTTTTT.

This clone came up once. V is TRBV7-3 and J is TRBJ1-1, with 7 bases that match TRBD1. This CDR3 is built from 15 residues. The germline V gene has CDR1 SGHTA and CDR2 FQGTGA. With V trimmed by 7 bases and J by 6 bases, 14 bases remained unmatched. Here the CDR3 DNA reads TGTGCCAGCACCCGCCCCCCGGGACAGAATCCTGAAGCTTTCTTT. As protein: CASTRPPGQNPEAFF. The full variable domain, its missing parts supplied by reference TRBV7-3 and TRBJ1-1, is GAGVSQTPSNKVTEKGKYVELRCDPISGHTALYWYRQSLGQGPEFLIYFQGTGAADDSGLPNDRFFAVRPEGSVSTLKIQRTERGDSAVYLCASTRPPGQNPEAFFGQGTRLTVV.

The chain carries TRBV30 and TRBJ2-7; 7 bases are a match to TRBD1. V trimming: 4 bases; J trimming: 3 bases; junction bases outside the gene matches: 9. The CDR3 covers 14 residues. CDR1 is GTSNPN and CDR2 is SVGIG in the germline V gene (reference sequence). CDR3 residues: CAWNRAGGFYEQYF. CDR3 nucleotide sequence: TGTGCCTGGAATAGGGCAGGGGGTTTCTACGAGCAGTACTTC.

V and J are TRBV25-1 and TRBJ2-7; TRBD2 might be the D (6 bases). The germline V gene has CDR1 MGHDK and CDR2 SYGVNS. The CDR3 sequence is 13 residues long. The ends were cut back, 5 bases at V and 6 bases at J, with 14 bases in the middle. The CDR3 sequence: CASSKTGGSEQYF. CDR3 bases: TGTGCCAGCAGTAAAACCGGAGGGTCCGAGCAGTACTTC.

This clone was recorded once. The rearrangement links TRBV18 to TRBJ2-2, with 7 bases that match TRBD2. The CDR3 consists of 17 residues. After removal of 3 bases from V and 4 bases from J, the junction contained 11 bases not matched to a gene. The germline CDR1 and CDR2 sequences are KGHSH and LQKENI. CDR3 region: CASSPQASGALTGELFF. The CDR3 nucleotides read TGTGCCAGCTCACCCCAGGCTAGCGGAGCCCTCACCGGGGAGCTGTTTTTT.

This rearrangement joins TRBV4-2 to TRBJ2-7, with a tentative D call TRBD2 (5 bases). Per germline, CDR1 LGHNA and CDR2 YNFKEQ. Trimming took off 1 base at V and 5 bases at J, with 18 bases between the two ends. The CDR3 runs to 16 residues. CDR3 amino acids: CASSQVSGGMRNEQYF. Written as DNA, the CDR3 is TGTGCCAGCAGCCAAGTGTCAGGAGGCATGAGAAACGAGCAGTACTTC.

The V call is TRBV19, the J call TRBJ2-7, with a possible D match to TRBD1 (6 bases). V dropped 3 bases and J dropped 4 bases, with 16 bases sitting between them. This CDR3 has 15 amino acids. CDR1 is LNHDA, CDR2 SQIVND, per germline (reference sequence). CDR3: CASSIADRPRYEQYF. As DNA, the CDR3 is TGTGCCAGTAGTATCGCCGACAGGCCCCGGTACGAGCAGTACTTC.

The chain has TRBV5-1 and TRBJ2-5; D possibly corresponds to TRBD2 (6 bases). Trimming pared 3 bases from V and 1 base from J, leaving 16 bases between. The CDR3 is made up of 16 amino acids. Germline V gene lookup returns CDR1 SGHRS and CDR2 YFSETQ. The DNA of the CDR3 is TGCGCCAGCAGCTCTCCTGGGGGTAGCGGCCAAGAGACCCAGTACTTC. It specifies CASSSPGGSGQETQYF.

The chain recombines TRBV11-2 with TRBJ2-7; a weak D match, TRBD1 (6 bases). Germline values: CDR1 SGHAT, CDR2 FQNNGV. The CDR3 runs to 14 residues. V shed 2 bases and J shed 3 bases, with 11 bases lying between them. The CDR3 region is CASSLPSQGYEQYF. The CDR3 DNA sequence: TGTGCCAGCAGCTTACCCTCACAGGGCTACGAGCAGTACTTC.

V usage is TRBV6-6 and J usage is TRBJ1-2, with no clear D. Looked up from germline, CDR1 is MNHNY and CDR2 is SVGAGI (reference sequence). Trimming removed 6 bases from V and 4 bases from J, with 12 bases in between. This CDR3 is 13 amino acids long. The CDR3 protein is CASSRTRGYGYTF. CDR3 DNA: TGTGCCAGCAGCCGAACACGGGGCTATGGCTACACCTTC.

The chain is built from TRBV2 and TRBJ2-2, with 12 bases fitting TRBD1. Germline-derived CDR1 and CDR2 are SNHLY and FYNNEI. Unmatched junction bases numbered 3, after V lost 6 bases and J lost 4 bases. The CDR3 extends over 15 amino acids. CDR3 in DNA: TGTGCCAGCAGGGGACAGGGGGCGGGCACCGGGGAGCTGTTTTTT. This codes for CASRGQGAGTGELFF.